This entry is about one T cell receptor beta chain. The antigen remains unidentified. Combined were second doses at about 4 or about 12 weeks. TCRdb's copy holds only in-frame clones and misses some; the assay was immunoSEQ multiplex PCR. The data contain 150,000 to 250,000 clones, roughly 92% of them singletons. The junction had 3 bases not matched to a gene; V was cut back by 3 bases and J by 5 bases. The CDR3 has 14 residues. Germline V lookup: CDR1 PRHDT, CDR2 FYEKMQ (reference sequence). The data were taken from a study of T cell responses to AZD1222 COVID-19 vaccine. General study points: Receipt of two AZD1222 doses was followed by a rise in Spike-specific TCR breadth and depth. In all cases, repertoires were sampled only after the peak T cell response. Spike-spanning, vaccine-associated CD4 TCRs were dominant at 160-218 and 743-854.

Here the sequenced sample was peripheral blood, taken 28 days after the second AZD1222 dose. V usage is TRBV13 and J usage is TRBJ1-1; 10 bases fit TRBD1. The source of this sequence is an adult who received the AZD1222 COVID-19 vaccine. The CDR3 DNA reads as TGTGCCAGCAGCTTGGGACAGGGGCTAACTGAAGCTTTCTTT. Its translation: CASSLGQGLTEAFF.